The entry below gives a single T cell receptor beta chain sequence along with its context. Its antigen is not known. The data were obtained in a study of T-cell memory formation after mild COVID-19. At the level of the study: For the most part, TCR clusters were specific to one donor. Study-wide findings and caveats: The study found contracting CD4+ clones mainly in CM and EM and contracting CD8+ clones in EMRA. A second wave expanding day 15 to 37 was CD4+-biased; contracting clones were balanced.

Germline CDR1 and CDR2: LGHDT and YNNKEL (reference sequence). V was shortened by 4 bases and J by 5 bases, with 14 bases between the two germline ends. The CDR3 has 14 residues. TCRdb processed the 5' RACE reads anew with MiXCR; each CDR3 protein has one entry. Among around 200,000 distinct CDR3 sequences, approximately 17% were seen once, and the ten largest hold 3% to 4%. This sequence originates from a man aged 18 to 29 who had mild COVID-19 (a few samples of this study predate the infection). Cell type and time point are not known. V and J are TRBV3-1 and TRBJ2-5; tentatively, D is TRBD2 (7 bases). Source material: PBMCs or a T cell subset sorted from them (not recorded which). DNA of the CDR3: TGTGCCAGCAGCCCGGGGGGCCGCGGGGAGACCCAGTACTTC. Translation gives CASSPGGRGETQYF.